The T cell receptor beta chain described here comes from a study of blood T cell repertoires in COVID-19. Background on the study: Donors in the United States, Italy and Spain gave samples during acute or convalescent COVID-19. Nucleic acid was either cDNA or gDNA, and it came from T cells, B-cell-depleted T cells, or PBMCs.

While infection was still active, Seattle patients were enrolled and then followed longitudinally. The CDR3 is 16 residues long. The J segment lost 10 bases and the V segment lost 0 bases, leaving 10 bases of the junction unmatched. From germline, CDR1 is MNHEY and CDR2 SVGAGI. Measured with immunoSEQ multiplex PCR; TCRdb has only the in-frame clones, and not every one. The sample shows roughly 150,000 clones, approximately 80% of them seen only once. The TCR originated in a woman at least 80 years old with COVID-19, enrolled during active disease. Sample: peripheral blood. V usage is TRBV6-5 and J usage is TRBJ2-1, with 9 bases that match TRBD2. CDR3 sequence (DNA): TGTGCCAGCAGTTACTCATCTAGCGGGGTCGGAGGAGAGCAGTTCTTC. Translating it yields CASSYSSSGVGGEQFF.